Detailed here is one T cell receptor (beta chain). Next came a second PCR, run for about 7 to 11 cycles, which used a sample-barcoded 5' primer along with a J-beta primer mix. TCRdb recomputed calls from the 5' RACE reads with MiXCR, one row per CDR3 protein. Altogether some 1.5 million distinct CDR3 sequences are present, about 42% being singletons, with the ten largest covering 4%. V lost 1 base and J 2 bases, leaving 8 bases between the germline ends. CDR3 length equals 14 residues. Per the germline V gene, CDR1 is SGHAT and CDR2 is FQNNGV. The sample belongs to a study of blood T cells in healthy people across ages.

Sequencing was carried out using blood. This clonotype was obtained from a young woman in good health. The chain has TRBV11-2 and TRBJ1-2; D remains unclear. The CDR3 nucleotides read TGTGCCAGCAGCTTAGGAATACGGAACTATGGCTACACCTTC. It specifies CASSLGIRNYGYTF.